This TCR beta chain was recorded in a study of metastatic and nonmetastatic thyroid tumors. Broader study findings: Significantly higher TCR beta diversity was reportedly seen in malignant thyroid tumors than benign nodules, in blood and tumor.

This clone was recorded many times. The antigen remains undetermined. TCRdb re-clonotyped the PCR reads through MiXCR. The sample lists some 83,000 clones, 12% seen once, with about 10% in the top ten. Each patient came to thyroid surgery without any prior treatment (of any kind). What was sequenced was tumor tissue. The receptor was derived from a female donor with papillary thyroid cancer or a benign thyroid nodule (not recorded which). Some clones in this sample may be carry-over from other donors' samples.

Here the CDR3 reads CAWSVFLGGNEQFF. As DNA, the CDR3 is TGTGCCTGGAGTGTCTTTTTAGGGGGCAACGAGCAGTTCTTC. The rearrangement uses TRBV30 and TRBJ2-1, with 7 bases identical to TRBD1. V lost 0 bases and J lost 10; bases outside the gene matches: 9. The CDR3 has 14 amino acids. Germline-derived CDR1 and CDR2 are GTSNPN and SVGIG (reference sequence).